These T cell receptor beta chains were read from a single sample in a study of control samples from healthy donors and cancer patients. Assay used: immunoSEQ multiplex PCR; TCRdb lists only in-frame clones, some missing. Found here are fewer than 120,000 clones, 88% of them singletons; the top ten hold roughly 4%. Source material: PBMCs. These receptors all stem from a woman aged 60-75 years with lung cancer. The CDR3 runs from the conserved cysteine through the conserved F or W. D genes are given only for firm matches. Some rows have no size entry. The others give once, few or many, or a class for an expanded clone.

d_call	v_call	j_call	clone_size	cdr3_nt	cdr3_aa
NA	TRBV6-5	TRBJ2-2	NA	TGTGCCAGCACAGGGCGGGGGGAGCTGTTTTTT	CASTGRGELFF
NA	TRBV21-1	TRBJ2-4	NA	TGTGCCAGCAGCACAAGTGGGACGTACGAGGGCAAAAACATTCAGTACTTC	CASSTSGTYEGKNIQYF
NA	TRBV2	TRBJ1-6	NA	TGTGCCAGCAGTGTTGGGGGGAGTCGTAATTCACCCCTCCACTTT	CASSVGGSRNSPLHF
NA	TRBV5-4	TRBJ1-2	NA	TGTGCCAGCAGCTTGGCAGGGAACTTTAACTATGGCTACACCTTC	CASSLAGNFNYGYTF
TRBD1	TRBV29-1	TRBJ1-2	NA	TGCAGCGCGACAGGGGACGAGGGCTACACCTTC	CSATGDEGYTF
NA	TRBV3-1/TRBV3-2	TRBJ2-6	NA	TGTGCCAGCAGCCTGGGGTGGAGCTCTGGGGCCAACGTCCTGACTTTC	CASSLGWSSGANVLTF
NA	TRBV19	TRBJ1-1	once	TGTGCCAGTTCTACAGTTATGAACACTGAAGCTTTCTTT	CASSTVMNTEAFF
NA	TRBV5-1	TRBJ2-7	NA	TGCGCCAGCAGCTTGTATTCGGGGCACTCCTACGAGCAGTACTTC	CASSLYSGHSYEQYF
TRBD1	TRBV7-2	TRBJ1-2	NA	TGTGCCAGCAGCTTAGATGGGACAGGGATCTATGGCTACACCTTC	CASSLDGTGIYGYTF
NA	TRBV5-6	TRBJ2-7	NA	TGTGCCAGCAGCTTGGCCTCGGCGGGGGAGCAGTACTTC	CASSLASAGEQYF
TRBD2	TRBV27	TRBJ2-2	NA	TGTGCCAGCAGTTTTAAGGCTAGCGGGCTTTCCCTAGCAGGGGAGCTGTTTTTT	CASSFKASGLSLAGELFF
TRBD1	TRBV19	TRBJ2-7	once	TGTGCCAGTAGTAGGACAGGGGGCTCCTACGAGCAGTACTTC	CASSRTGGSYEQYF
NA	TRBV5-1	TRBJ2-5	NA	TGCGCCAGCAGCTTAGGCAGGGGCAACAGGGCAGAGACCCAGTACTTC	CASSLGRGNRAETQYF
NA	TRBV3-1/TRBV3-2	TRBJ1-1	NA	TGTGCCAGCAGCCAAGAAGGGGACGGGTTAGGCACTGAAGCTTTCTTT	CASSQEGDGLGTEAFF
TRBD2	TRBV6-5	TRBJ2-1	NA	TGTGCCAGCAGATCTGCTAGCGGGAATGACAATGAGCAGTTCTTC	CASRSASGNDNEQFF
TRBD2	TRBV9	TRBJ2-4	NA	TGTGCCAGCAGCGCACCTTCTAGCGGGAGCCTCGAGGTAGCCAAAAACATTCAGTACTTC	CASSAPSSGSLEVAKNIQYF
TRBD1	TRBV29-1	TRBJ2-5	few	TGCAGCGTTGACCCGACAGGGGTGGGTGAGACCCAGTACTTC	CSVDPTGVGETQYF
NA	TRBV5-5	TRBJ1-1	NA	TGTGCCAGCAGCTTTCAGGGAGACACTGAAGCTTTCTTT	CASSFQGDTEAFF
NA	TRBV6-5	TRBJ1-1	few	TGTGCCAGCAGCGGAAGTGGGACGAACACTGAAGCTTTCTTT	CASSGSGTNTEAFF
NA	TRBV6-5	TRBJ1-5	few	TGTGCCAGCAAGGATCAGGGGTATAGCAATCAGCCCCAGCATTTT	CASKDQGYSNQPQHF
NA	TRBV5-4	TRBJ2-7	NA	TGTGCCAGCAGCTTGAAGTCTACCCCATCGGGGGAGCAGTACTTC	CASSLKSTPSGEQYF
TRBD1	TRBV3-1/TRBV3-2	TRBJ1-5	NA	TGTGCCAGCAGCCAACCGGACAGGAAATATAGCAATCAGCCCCAGCATTTT	CASSQPDRKYSNQPQHF
NA	TRBV21-1	TRBJ2-2	NA	TGTGCCAGCAGCGAAACCCGGGGGAGTGACACCGGGGAGCTGTTTTTT	CASSETRGSDTGELFF
NA	TRBV20-1	TRBJ2-1	NA	TGCAGTGCCTGGCTAAGGGGTGAGCAGTTCTTC	CSAWLRGEQFF
NA	TRBV19	TRBJ2-5	NA	TGTGCCAGTAGATCGACCGGGACCCCGCAAGAGACCCAGTACTTC	CASRSTGTPQETQYF
NA	TRBV29-1	TRBJ2-3	NA	TGCAGTGCTCCGGGACGGGAGACCCCAGATACGCAGTATTTT	CSAPGRETPDTQYF
NA	TRBV6-5	TRBJ2-3	NA	TGTGCCAGCCGTTACACAGATACGCAGTATTTT	CASRYTDTQYF
TRBD1	TRBV6-5	TRBJ2-1	NA	TGTGCCAGCAGAAGGACAGGGGGCGGATACAATGAGCAGTTCTTC	CASRRTGGGYNEQFF
NA	TRBV5-1	TRBJ1-2	NA	TGCGCCAGCAGCCCCGATGGGGGAGACTATGGCTACACCTTC	CASSPDGGDYGYTF
TRBD1	TRBV6-2/TRBV6-3	TRBJ2-5	NA	TGTGCCAGCAGCACGAACAGGGGGTGGTCAGGTCGAGAAGAGACCCAGTACTTC	CASSTNRGWSGREETQYF
TRBD1	TRBV11-3	TRBJ2-5	once	TGTGCCAGCAGCTTAGTCGGGGACAGACAAGAGACCCAGTACTTC	CASSLVGDRQETQYF
NA	TRBV7-6	TRBJ1-5	NA	TGTGCCAGCAGCTTAGGCGGGGGGGCTTCCAATCAGCCCCAGCATTTT	CASSLGGGASNQPQHF
NA	TRBV7-9	TRBJ2-1	NA	TGTGCCAGCAGCTTAGGGGGCTCCTACAATGAGCAGTTCTTC	CASSLGGSYNEQFF
TRBD2	TRBV4-2	TRBJ2-3	NA	TGTGCCAGCAGCCAGCCGACTAGCGGGGGACTAAACACAGATACGCAGTATTTT	CASSQPTSGGLNTDTQYF
NA	TRBV7-3	TRBJ2-3	NA	TGTGCCAGCAGCCCCTACAGGGGGGGTAGCACAGATACGCAGTATTTT	CASSPYRGGSTDTQYF
NA	TRBV6-5	TRBJ1-1	NA	TGTGCCAGCACCCTATTAAGGGCGTCCACTGAAGCTTTCTTT	CASTLLRASTEAFF
NA	TRBV7-9	TRBJ1-5	once	TGTGCCAGCAGCTCCAAAAGCAATCAGCCCCAGCATTTT	CASSSKSNQPQHF
TRBD2	TRBV3-1/TRBV3-2	TRBJ2-7	few	TGTGCCAGCAGCCCGCTCCCCGGACTAGCGGGAGAATCGGGACCCTACGAGCAGTACTTC	CASSPLPGLAGESGPYEQYF
TRBD1	TRBV5-1	TRBJ2-7	NA	TGCGCCAGCAGCTCGACAGGGCTGAGCTCCTACGAGCAGTACTTC	CASSSTGLSSYEQYF
TRBD1	TRBV7-2	TRBJ2-1	NA	TGTGCCAGCAGCTTGGACAGGGGGAGGAATGAGCAGTTCTTC	CASSLDRGRNEQFF
NA	TRBV11-2	TRBJ2-7	once	TGTGCCAGCAGCTTAATCAGGCCCGAGCAGTACTTC	CASSLIRPEQYF
TRBD2	TRBV7-3	TRBJ2-1	NA	TGTGCCAGCAGCCTCGGGACTAGCGGGAGGGCTGATGAGCAGTTCTTC	CASSLGTSGRADEQFF
TRBD1	TRBV19	TRBJ1-1	NA	TGTGCCAGCGGACAGGTGAACACTGAAGCTTTCTTT	CASGQVNTEAFF
NA	TRBV7-9	TRBJ1-6	once	TGTGCCAGCAGCCCGGACTTGCAGCATTCACCCCTCCACTTT	CASSPDLQHSPLHF
NA	TRBV6-6	TRBJ2-5	NA	TGTGCCAGCAGTTACTCAGGTGTAGGCGATCAAGAGACCCAGTACTTC	CASSYSGVGDQETQYF
NA	TRBV11-2	TRBJ2-7	NA	TGTGCCAGCAGCTTAGAGGGTGGGAGCGCTCGTCCCTACGAGCAGTACTTC	CASSLEGGSARPYEQYF
TRBD1	TRBV7-6	TRBJ1-1	NA	TGTGCCAGCAGCCAAAAGGCAGGGGGGTCCACTGAAGCTTTCTTT	CASSQKAGGSTEAFF
TRBD1	TRBV6-5	TRBJ1-2	few	TGTGCCAGCAGTTACACCCCAGGGGGTTGGGATGGCTACACCTTC	CASSYTPGGWDGYTF
NA	TRBV6-2/TRBV6-3	TRBJ2-7	NA	TGTGCCAGCAGACCTCGGAAGGGGGAAACCTACGAGCAGTACTTC	CASRPRKGETYEQYF
TRBD1	TRBV7-2	TRBJ2-1	NA	TGTGCCAGCAGCTTAATCCGGGACAGGGGGGGGAATGAGCAGTTCTTC	CASSLIRDRGGNEQFF
NA	TRBV19	TRBJ1-1	NA	TGTGCCAGTATGGGGTGGGGACGAAGGCTGGAAGCTTTCTTT	CASMGWGRRLEAFF
NA	TRBV6-4	TRBJ1-1	NA	TGTGCCAGCAGTGAGGCGGGCAGGGACCGAGACAGCAACACTGAAGCTTTCTTT	CASSEAGRDRDSNTEAFF
NA	TRBV28	TRBJ1-6	NA	TGTGCCAGCATGGGGGGTAATTCACCCCTCCACTTT	CASMGGNSPLHF
NA	TRBV7-8	TRBJ1-2	few	TGTGCCAGCAGTCCAGTGGGGTATGGCTACACCTTC	CASSPVGYGYTF
NA	TRBV2	TRBJ2-2	once	TGTGCCAGCAGCCCCGGTCCCACCGGGGAGCTGTTTTTT	CASSPGPTGELFF